The rows below give T cell receptor beta chains drawn from one sample of a study of human T cells and chemical hapten exposure. TCRdb reanalysed the RACE reads using MiXCR and keeps one entry per CDR3 protein. Here the sample spans some 100,000 distinct CDR3 sequences, 9% to 9.5% being singletons. Sequencing was performed on whole blood, taken in connection with sensitization to the hapten diphenylcyclopropenone (DPC). All receptors come from a woman in her thirties or forties with alopecia areata. Some clones in this sample may be carry-over from other donors' samples. Each CDR3 is given with its conserved first and last residue. Fields, in order: clone size, D gene, J gene, V gene, CDR3 protein, CDR3 DNA. D genes are given only for firm matches. Some rows have no size entry. The others give once, few or many, or a class for an expanded clone.

many . TRBJ1-5 TRBV4-1 CASSQGGPQHF TGCGCCAGCAGCCAGGGGGGGCCCCAGCATTTT
. . TRBJ2-7 TRBV20-1 CSAPRDAEQYF TGCAGTGCTCCCAGGGATGCCGAGCAGTACTTC
few TRBD2 TRBJ2-7 TRBV9 CASSVGQRGTYEQYF TGTGCCAGCAGCGTCGGCCAGCGGGGGACCTACGAGCAGTACTTC
. . TRBJ1-1 TRBV6-2/TRBV6-3 CASGISLLRWYF TGTGCCAGCGGGATTAGCCTCTTACGGTGGTACTTT
many . TRBJ2-2 TRBV7-2 CASSLTRDQLAGELFF TGTGCCAGCAGCTTAACGAGAGATCAACTTGCCGGGGAGCTGTTTTTT
many . TRBJ1-6 TRBV12-3/TRBV12-4 CASSLEYGWNSPLHF TGTGCCAGCAGTTTAGAGTACGGTTGGAATTCACCCCTCCACTTT
. TRBD1 TRBJ2-3 TRBV7-8 CASSLGNRGFADTQYF TGTGCCAGCAGCTTAGGAAACAGGGGCTTCGCAGATACGCAGTATTTT
few . TRBJ2-7 TRBV6-5 CASSRVRDTLSEQYF TGTGCCAGCAGTAGGGTACGGGACACTCTTTCCGAGCAGTACTTC
medium-sized TRBD1 TRBJ2-5 TRBV20-1 CSARRSEGAESETQYF TGCAGTGCTAGGAGAAGTGAGGGGGCTGAATCAGAGACCCAGTACTTC
once . TRBJ1-2 TRBV27 CASRSLRAAYGYTF TGTGCCAGCAGGTCCCTAAGGGCAGCCTATGGCTACACCTTC
. TRBD1 TRBJ1-5 TRBV11-2 CASSQDRANQPQHF TGTGCCAGCAGCCAGGACAGGGCAAATCAGCCCCAGCATTTT
few . TRBJ2-5 TRBV11-2 CASTHSGDKETQYF TGTGCCAGCACTCACTCCGGAGACAAAGAGACCCAGTACTTC
. TRBD2 TRBJ2-7 TRBV6-2/TRBV6-3 CASSYWGGSGEQYF TGTGCCAGCAGTTACTGGGGGGGAAGTGGCGAGCAGTACTTC
many . TRBJ2-3 TRBV7-4 CASGGRSDTQYF TGTGCCTCCGGGGGGCGCTCAGATACGCAGTATTTT
many . TRBJ1-2 TRBV27 CASSPGSGYGYTF TGTGCCAGCAGTCCAGGGAGTGGCTATGGCTACACCTTC
few . TRBJ2-7 TRBV4-1 CASSQWGPFGEQYF TGCGCCAGCAGCCAATGGGGACCCTTCGGAGAGCAGTACTTC
few . TRBJ2-1 TRBV5-1 CASSLDTDLNEQFF TGCGCCAGCAGCCTCGATACCGACCTCAATGAGCAGTTCTTC
few TRBD2 TRBJ2-1 TRBV7-9 CASSLSLAGSSYNEQFF TGTGCCAGCAGCTTAAGTCTAGCGGGAAGCTCCTACAATGAGCAGTTCTTC
many TRBD1 TRBJ2-3 TRBV10-3 CAIRQGATDTQYF TGTGCCATACGACAGGGCGCCACAGATACGCAGTATTTT
many . TRBJ1-1 TRBV9 CASSDRDNMNTEAFF TGTGCCAGCAGCGACAGGGACAACATGAACACTGAAGCTTTCTTT
few . TRBJ1-2 TRBV28 CASSLYPAGASGYTF TGTGCCAGCAGTTTATACCCTGCGGGGGCAAGTGGCTACACCTTC
many TRBD1 TRBJ2-3 TRBV9 CASSLRTGYGTDTQYF TGTGCCAGCAGCCTTCGGACAGGGTACGGCACAGATACGCAGTATTTT
few . TRBJ2-3 TRBV5-1 CASSLGVGGTQYF TGCGCCAGCAGCTTGGGCGTGGGGGGTACGCAGTATTTT
many TRBD2 TRBJ2-3 TRBV20-1 CSARGGASGATDTQYF TGCAGTGCTAGAGGAGGGGCTAGCGGGGCCACAGATACGCAGTATTTT
. . TRBJ1-1 TRBV6-5 CASSRGGGITEAFF TGTGCCAGCAGCCGCGGCGGGGGCATCACTGAAGCTTTCTTT
many TRBD1 TRBJ1-1 TRBV20-1 CSATQGAGTEAFF TGCAGTGCTACACAGGGGGCGGGCACTGAAGCTTTCTTT
many TRBD1 TRBJ2-1 TRBV29-1 CSVGGLTGGWSNEQFF TGCAGCGTTGGGGGATTAACAGGGGGCTGGTCCAATGAGCAGTTCTTC
many . TRBJ2-1 TRBV2 CASRSRDWIPSDSGNEQFF TGTGCCAGCAGATCCCGGGACTGGATCCCCTCGGATTCAGGAAATGAGCAGTTCTTC
many . TRBJ2-1 TRBV20-1 CSASGWVRAQFF TGCAGTGCTAGCGGGTGGGTAAGGGCGCAGTTCTTC
. TRBD1 TRBJ1-2 TRBV7-6 CASSSGQGLLYGYTF TGTGCCAGCAGCTCCGGACAGGGGCTCCTCTATGGCTACACCTTC
. . TRBJ1-4 TRBV20-1 CSAPQSKKLFF TGCAGTGCGCCACAGAGCAAAAAACTGTTTTTT
. TRBD1 TRBJ1-1 TRBV4-2 CASTKGTGEMNTEAFF TGTGCCAGCACCAAAGGGACAGGTGAGATGAACACTGAAGCTTTCTTT
few . TRBJ2-1 TRBV9 CASSVGASVYNEQFF TGTGCCAGCAGCGTAGGAGCTAGCGTGTACAATGAGCAGTTCTTC
many . TRBJ2-1 TRBV5-1 CASSREGANEQFF TGCGCCAGCAGCAGGGAGGGGGCCAATGAGCAGTTCTTC
many TRBD2 TRBJ2-5 TRBV3-1 CASSQELPGLAVTTQYF TGTGCCAGCAGCCAAGAGCTTCCCGGACTAGCAGTTACGACCCAGTACTTC
. TRBD1 TRBJ2-7 TRBV9 CASSPGTGEQYF TGTGCCAGCAGCCCCGGGACAGGCGAGCAGTACTTC
many . TRBJ1-2 TRBV7-9 CASTLQRGADGYTF TGTGCCAGCACCTTACAAAGGGGGGCGGATGGCTACACCTTC
few . TRBJ2-7 TRBV6-4 CASSDFDSPHF TGTGCCAGCAGTGACTTCGACAGTCCCCACTTC
many . TRBJ2-5 TRBV19 CASSIDGETQYF TGTGCCAGTAGTATTGATGGGGAGACCCAGTACTTC
few . TRBJ1-2 TRBV5-1 CASSLAPGVTSTGYTF TGCGCCAGCAGCTTGGCCCCCGGGGTCACCAGCACTGGCTACACCTTC